The 31 T cell receptor beta chains below all came from one sample that was sequenced in a study of Graves' ophthalmopathy and Graves' hyperthyroidism. Scientists amplified the TCR beta CDR3 regions from RNA transcripts. HTBI primers served in a first-round RT-PCR, which a second-round multiplex PCR followed. One entry per CDR3 protein results from TCRdb running MiXCR on the multiplex PCR reads. The sample holds approximately 380,000 distinct CDR3 sequences; 21% are singletons and the top ten take around 3%. The material sequenced was peripheral blood. The receptors shown here come from a woman younger than 35 with stable Graves' hyperthyroidism.

At least ten counts were recorded for this clonotype. This sequence joins TRBV6-2 or TRBV6-3 and TRBJ2-7, with D hard to call. Germline CDR1 reads MNHEY; CDR2 reads SVGEGT. The CDR3 is 15 residues long. V lost 8 bases and J 0 bases, leaving 17 bases between the germline ends. CDR3 in amino acids: CASGPLGGSSYEQYF. The DNA of the CDR3 is TGTGCCAGCGGCCCCCTGGGCGGAAGCTCCTACGAGCAGTACTTC.

This clonotype has at least ten counts. The rearrangement joins TRBV27 to TRBJ2-5; the D gene is possibly TRBD1 (6 bases). Per the germline V gene, CDR1 is MNHEY and CDR2 is SMNVEV (reference sequence). Between the trimmed V and J ends, which lost 6 bases and 2 bases, there was a span of 13 bases. This CDR3 region has 14 residues. The CDR3 loop reads CASRSYRVQETQYF. For the CDR3, the DNA is TGTGCCAGCAGATCCTACAGGGTTCAAGAGACCCAGTACTTC.

A few counts support this clonotype. The genes are TRBV25-1 and TRBJ2-7; D gene uncertain. The CDR3 runs to 13 residues. V lost 1 base to trimming and J lost 3 bases, with 7 bases between them. Germline CDR1 and CDR2: MGHDK and SYGVNS. The CDR3, as DNA: TGTGCCAGCAGTGAATTAGATTACTACGAGCAGTACTTC. Amino acids: CASSELDYYEQYF.

This clonotype came up many times. This chain connects TRBV6-2 or TRBV6-3 to TRBJ2-7, with 8 bases lining up with TRBD2. Germline CDR1 and CDR2: MNHEY and SVGEGT. Unmatched junction bases numbered 6, after V lost 5 bases and J lost 0 bases. The CDR3 is 15 amino acids. The CDR3 bases are TGTGCCAGCAGTCGACTAGCGCAAATCTCCTACGAGCAGTACTTC. It encodes CASSRLAQISYEQYF.

This clonotype was detected ten times or more. V and J are TRBV29-1 and TRBJ1-2, with TRBD1 matching 8 bases. Germline V gene lookup returns CDR1 SQVTM and CDR2 ANQGSEA. Trimming took 6 bases from V and 2 from J; bases not matched to a gene: 2. This CDR3 contains 12 residues. For the CDR3, the DNA is TGCAGCGTCTCAGGGGGCAACTATGGCTACACCTTC. Its protein is CSVSGGNYGYTF.

This clonotype was counted many times. The V call is TRBV3-1, the J call TRBJ1-1; no definite D call. This CDR3 is built from 13 residues. V lost 6 bases, J lost 6 bases, and 14 bases lay in between. Germline V gene sequence: CDR1 LGHDT, CDR2 YNNKEL (reference sequence). In nucleotides, the CDR3 is TGTGCCAGCAGTCAGGATAGGACGGCTGAAGCTTTCTTT. Encoded protein: CASSQDRTAEAFF.

The rearrangement links TRBV27 to TRBJ1-5; D is undetermined. Germline V gene lookup returns CDR1 MNHEY and CDR2 SMNVEV (reference sequence). The V end was cut by 2 bases, the J end by 6 bases, with 8 bases between. This CDR3 has 13 amino acids. CDR3 sequence (DNA): TGTGCCAGCAGTTTAACAGCAGGTCAGCCCCAGCATTTT. It translates to CASSLTAGQPQHF.

This clonotype came up many times. The chain employs TRBV10-3 and TRBJ2-5; TRBD1 matches 7 bases. J lost 2 bases, V lost 3 bases, and 12 bases had no gene match. Looked up from germline, CDR1 is ENHRY and CDR2 is SYGVKD. This CDR3 region has 17 residues. The CDR3 nucleotides read TGTGCCATCAGTGAAGAACCAGGGGGATTGAGGCAAGAGACCCAGTACTTC. It is translated as CAISEEPGGLRQETQYF.

This clonotype was seen ten or more times. V usage is TRBV6-2 or TRBV6-3 and J usage is TRBJ2-7, with 11 bases fitting TRBD2. CDR3 length: 15 amino acids. J was trimmed by 2 bases and V by 2 bases; bases with no gene match: 2. Germline V gene data show CDR1 as MNHEY and CDR2 as SVGEGT. The CDR3 DNA reads TGTGCCAGCAGTTACGAACTAGCGGGGGCCTACGAGCAGTACTTC. This gives the protein CASSYELAGAYEQYF.

There are many counts of this clonotype. The chain couples TRBV7-2 to TRBJ2-5; D might be TRBD1 (7 bases). The CDR3 consists of 17 residues. V lost 4 bases and J lost 2, with 20 bases in between. CDR1 is SGHTA and CDR2 is FQGNSA in the germline V gene. CDR3 bases: TGTGCCAGCAGCTCCGCCGGAGGGGGCCGGGGACAAGAGACCCAGTACTTC. Its protein is CASSSAGGGRGQETQYF.

This clonotype appeared many times. This chain connects TRBV4-3 to TRBJ1-3; perhaps TRBD1 as D (5 bases). Germline-derived CDR1 and CDR2 are LGHNA and YSLEER. The CDR3 sequence is 15 residues long. Trimming cost V 3 bases and J 2 bases, with 11 bases left between them. The CDR3 reads CASSQMGETGNTIYF. CDR3 in DNA: TGCGCCAGCAGCCAGATGGGGGAAACTGGAAACACCATATATTTT.

Ten or more counts support this clonotype. A read error may be the cause here, since a much bigger clone is one base away. The chain has TRBV6-1 and TRBJ1-5; TRBD1 might be the D (6 bases). V dropped 3 bases and J dropped 4 bases, with 10 bases sitting between them. CDR1 MNHNS and CDR2 SASEGT come from the germline V gene. The CDR3 has 14 residues. This chain's CDR3 is CASSEGAGNQPQHF. CDR3 DNA sequence: TGTGCCAGCAGTGAGGGGGCAGGGAATCAGCCCCAGCATTTT.

At least ten counts were recorded for this clonotype. The V gene is TRBV27, the J gene TRBJ2-5, with TRBD1 matching 11 bases. The germline gives CDR1 MNHEY, CDR2 SMNVEV (reference sequence). The CDR3 extends over 15 amino acids. Trimming removed 5 bases from V and 5 bases from J; junction bases left unmatched: 7. CDR3 coding DNA: TGTGCCAGCAGTCCAGGGACAGGGGGTAGGGAGACCCAGTACTTC. Its translation: CASSPGTGGRETQYF.

This clonotype was seen ten or more times. The genes are TRBV6-1 and TRBJ2-7; 9 bases are shared with TRBD1. The CDR3 consists of 16 residues. V gave up 6 bases and J gave up 3 bases; unmatched junction bases: 12. Germline CDR1 MNHNS, CDR2 SASEGT. The CDR3 sequence is CASSLLSRDRVYEQYF. The CDR3 DNA reads TGTGCCAGCAGCCTACTATCCCGGGACAGGGTCTACGAGCAGTACTTC.

In its sample, this clonotype was seen many times. This rearrangement joins TRBV2 to TRBJ1-2; 11 bases line up with TRBD1. With 8 bases clipped from V and 7 bases from J, the junction kept 6 bases outside the gene matches. This CDR3 is 13 amino acids long. Germline lookup yields CDR1 SNHLY and CDR2 FYNNEI. The DNA of the CDR3 is TGTGCCAGCGAGCGGGACAGGGGGAGTGGCTACACCTTC. It encodes CASERDRGSGYTF.

The rearrangement uses TRBV20-1 and TRBJ1-2; possibly TRBD1 for D (5 bases). CDR3 length: 12 residues. The V gene lost 3 bases and the J gene lost 4 bases, with 9 bases spanning the gap. In germline, CDR1 is DFQATT, CDR2 SNEGSKA (reference sequence). CDR3 loop: CSASGGSYGYTF. DNA of the CDR3: TGCAGTGCTAGCGGGGGTAGCTATGGCTACACCTTC.

The chain employs TRBV19 and TRBJ2-5; no definite D call. Germline V gives CDR1 LNHDA, CDR2 SQIVND (reference sequence). CDR3 length: 16 residues. Trimming took off 3 bases at V and 4 bases at J, with 18 bases between the two ends. CDR3 in DNA: TGTGCCAGTAGTATCCACCCCGAAGGGATACGAGAGACCCAGTACTTC. It is translated as CASSIHPEGIRETQYF.

This clonotype occurred many times. The V gene is TRBV9, the J gene TRBJ1-1; the D is unclear. Germline V gene lookup returns CDR1 SGDLS and CDR2 YYNGEE. CDR3 size: 15 residues. V lost 3 bases, J lost 5 bases, and 17 bases lay in between. CDR3 amino acids: CASSGKGGSLTEAFF. The CDR3 coding sequence is TGTGCCAGCAGCGGAAAAGGAGGGAGCTTAACTGAAGCTTTCTTT.

The sample holds many counts of this clonotype. The chain joins TRBV6-5 to TRBJ2-7; 9 bases align to TRBD1. Germline loops: CDR1 MNHEY, CDR2 SVGAGI. The CDR3 is made up of 15 amino acids. After removal of 0 bases from V and 6 bases from J, the junction contained 6 bases not matched to a gene. The CDR3 protein is CASSYSGQGPAEQYF. The CDR3 DNA reads TGTGCCAGCAGTTACTCGGGACAGGGCCCTGCCGAGCAGTACTTC.

The chain employs TRBV20-1 and TRBJ2-7; D perhaps matches TRBD1 (6 bases). Trimming left V 5 bases short and J 2 bases short, with 13 bases between. The V gene's germline CDR1 is DFQATT and CDR2 SNEGSKA (reference sequence). The length of the CDR3 is 13 residues. The CDR3 loop is CSAQTGTTYEQYF. The CDR3 DNA follows: TGCAGTGCTCAAACAGGGACCACCTACGAGCAGTACTTC.

This clonotype was detected ten times or more. The chain joins TRBV29-1 to TRBJ2-7; 8 positions agree with TRBD2. V shed 5 bases, J shed 5 bases, and the junction held 11 bases outside the gene matches. Germline lookup yields CDR1 SQVTM and CDR2 ANQGSEA. CDR3 length equals 14 residues. The CDR3 here is CSVRAGVGFDEQYF. CDR3 sequence (DNA): TGCAGCGTTCGAGCGGGAGTAGGGTTTGACGAGCAGTACTTC.

This clonotype was detected a few times. The V and J genes are TRBV30 and TRBJ1-1, with 7 bases that match TRBD1. Germline V CDR1 and CDR2: GTSNPN, SVGIG (reference sequence). There are 13 residues in the CDR3. The ends lost 5 bases at V and 3 bases at J; junction bases unmatched: 6. The DNA of the CDR3 is TGTGCCTGGCACTTCGGGACAGACACTGAAGCTTTCTTT. This sequence encodes CAWHFGTDTEAFF.

Ten or more counts support this clonotype. J is TRBJ1-5 and V is TRBV2; D ambiguous. Germline CDR1 and CDR2: SNHLY and FYNNEI. The CDR3 length is 14 residues. V lost 6 bases, J lost 4 bases, and 13 bases lay in between. The CDR3 sequence is CASSAQIANQPQHF. The CDR3 DNA follows: TGTGCCAGCAGCGCACAGATCGCAAATCAGCCCCAGCATTTT.

The V and J genes are TRBV7-8 and TRBJ2-7; D possibly corresponds to TRBD2 (6 bases). Germline V lookup: CDR1 SGHVS, CDR2 FQNEAQ. The CDR3 loop spans 12 amino acids. Trimming took 4 bases from V and 5 from J, leaving 9 bases between them. CDR3 in DNA: TGTGCCAGCAGCTCCGGGGGTAACGAGCAGTACTTC. It yields the protein CASSSGGNEQYF.

This clonotype showed up many times. This rearrangement joins TRBV30 to TRBJ2-7; 11 bases are a match to TRBD2. This CDR3 region has 15 residues. Trimming at V came to 3 bases and at J to 4 bases, leaving 8 bases not matched to a gene. Germline-derived CDR1 and CDR2 are GTSNPN and SVGIG (reference sequence). CDR3 bases: TGTGCCTGGAGCGGGACCGGGACTAGCGGATACGAGCAGTACTTC. Translated: CAWSGTGTSGYEQYF.

The sample holds many counts of this clonotype. V usage is TRBV7-6 and J usage is TRBJ2-7; TRBD2 aligns across 12 bases. With 5 bases clipped from V and 4 bases from J, the junction kept 6 bases outside the gene matches. CDR3 length: 15 residues. Germline CDR1 and CDR2: SGHVS and FNYEAQ. CDR3 nucleotides: TGTGCCAGCAGCCCGTTCGGACTAGCGGGGTACGAGCAGTACTTC. Translation gives CASSPFGLAGYEQYF.

This clonotype showed up many times. V and J are TRBV30 and TRBJ1-1; D unresolved. Germline V gene lookup returns CDR1 GTSNPN and CDR2 SVGIG (reference sequence). The CDR3 contains 14 residues. Between the trimmed V and J ends, which lost 3 bases and 1 base, there was a span of 12 bases. CDR3 nucleotides: TGTGCCTGGAGCAAGGGTAGAACGAACACTGAAGCTTTCTTT. Amino acids: CAWSKGRTNTEAFF.

This clonotype has a count of ten or more. The chain is built from TRBV12-3 or TRBV12-4 and TRBJ2-7; no firm D call. The CDR3 has 12 amino acids. V lost 5 bases to trimming and J lost 7 bases, with 12 bases between them. In DNA form, the CDR3 reads TGTGCCAGCAGTCCCGGGTTCGGGGAGCAGTACTTC. It yields the protein CASSPGFGEQYF.

This clonotype has at least ten counts. The chain joins TRBV6-1 to TRBJ2-7; D possibly corresponds to TRBD2 (7 bases). V lost 6 bases, J lost 0 bases, and 15 bases lay in between. CDR1 MNHNS and CDR2 SASEGT come from the germline V gene. The CDR3 spans 15 residues. CDR3 in amino acids: CASRSGTRLSYEQYF. In nucleotides, the CDR3 is TGTGCCAGCAGGAGCGGGACAAGGCTCTCCTACGAGCAGTACTTC.

The chain couples TRBV20-1 to TRBJ2-7; TRBD2 agrees at 8 bases. V shed 3 bases and J 3 bases; nucleotides not matched to a gene: 19. The CDR3 has 18 residues. The germline gives CDR1 DFQATT, CDR2 SNEGSKA (reference sequence). The CDR3 here is CSARGWGSGGNLNYEQYF. The CDR3 region has the DNA TGCAGTGCTAGGGGTTGGGGGAGCGGGGGTAATCTGAACTACGAGCAGTACTTC.

This clonotype came up once. The chain has TRBV28 and TRBJ1-1; 9 positions match TRBD1. Trimming cost V 7 bases and J 1 base; bases outside gene matches: 7. Germline V gene lookup returns CDR1 MDHEN and CDR2 SYDVKM. The CDR3 has 15 residues. The CDR3 DNA reads TGTGCCAGCACAGAACAGGGGGCTTCGAACACTGAAGCTTTCTTT. Its protein product is CASTEQGASNTEAFF. Filled out from reference TRBV28 and TRBJ1-1, the complete variable domain reads DVKVTQSSRYLVKRTGEKVFLECVQDMDHENMFWYRQDPGLGLRLIYFSYDVKMKEKGDIPEGYSVSREKKERFSLILESASTNQTSMYLCASTEQGASNTEAFFGQGTRLTVV.